The entry below gives a single T cell receptor beta chain sequence along with its context. Its matching antigen is unknown. The sample belongs to a study of blood T cells in healthy people across ages. Study-level findings and limits: Naive CD4+ cells and diversity were both higher in long-lived donors than in aged donors.

Then a second PCR, running roughly 6 to 11 cycles, was carried out with a sample-barcoded 5' primer and a J-beta primer mix. Samples each returned at least 2.5 million CDR3-containing paired-end reads. TCRdb fed the 5' RACE reads into MiXCR, producing one record per CDR3 protein. The table includes more than 650,000 distinct CDR3 sequences, roughly 25% detected once. The CDR3 totals 14 residues. Trimming left V 1 base short and J 3 bases short, with 7 bases between. Germline-derived CDR1 and CDR2 are SGHTA and FQGNSA. The sample was also linked to a second study, of T cells of mothers and their children. This second study says: Sequencing got over 9 million TCR beta CDR3 reads from each mother and several million from each child. The authors detected no persistent microchimeric T cell clones.

This receptor was identified in a boy aged 5-17 years in good health. This chain connects TRBV7-2 to TRBJ2-4; D ambiguous. The material sequenced was blood. The CDR3 nucleotides are TGTGCCAGCAGCTTAGATGCCTTCAAAAACATTCAGTACTTC. Translated: CASSLDAFKNIQYF.